A single sample is the source of the 8 T cell receptor beta chains below, sequenced in a study of T-cell memory formation after mild COVID-19. TCRdb passed the 5' RACE reads through MiXCR, listing each CDR3 protein once. The sample lists about 430,000 distinct CDR3 sequences, 24% seen once, with around 8.1% in the top ten. Material for sequencing was PBMCs or a T cell subset sorted from them (not recorded which). The source of these receptors is an adult woman who had mild COVID-19 (a few samples of this study predate the infection). Cell type and time point are not known.

The V call is TRBV7-8, the J call TRBJ2-1; a weak D match, TRBD2 (6 bases). V was shortened by 4 bases and J by 9 bases, with 19 bases between the two germline ends. Per the germline V gene, CDR1 is SGHVS and CDR2 is FQNEAQ. The CDR3 runs to 15 residues. CDR3 protein: CASSSLGTPIREQFF. The CDR3 DNA is TGTGCCAGCAGCTCGCTCGGGACTCCGATCCGTGAGCAGTTCTTC.

This clonotype was counted only a few times. The V gene is TRBV10-3, the J gene TRBJ2-1, with D perhaps TRBD1 or TRBD2 (5 bases each). Germline CDR1 and CDR2: ENHRY and SYGVKD. This CDR3 is built from 17 residues. The V and J ends lost 0 bases and 2 bases respectively, with 14 bases between them. The CDR3 DNA follows: TGTGCCATCAGTGAGTCACATAGGGACCCGGCCTACAATGAGCAGTTCTTC. Protein: CAISESHRDPAYNEQFF.

V usage is TRBV14 and J usage is TRBJ1-2, with D uncertain. The CDR3 sequence is 14 residues long. Germline loops: CDR1 SGHDN, CDR2 FVKESK. Trimming removed 0 bases at V and 3 bases at J, with 8 bases between. The CDR3 sequence: CASSQDWGDYGYTF. CDR3 coding DNA: TGTGCCAGCAGCCAAGATTGGGGTGACTATGGCTACACCTTC. Combining the CDR3 with reference TRBV14 and TRBJ1-2 gives the whole variable domain EAGVTQFPSHSVIEKGQTVTLRCDPISGHDNLYWYRRVMGKEIKFLLHFVKESKQDESGMPNNRFLAERTGGTYSTLKVQPAELEDSGVYFCASSQDWGDYGYTFGSGTRLTVV.

This clonotype has at least ten counts. The CDR3 reads CASSLDDPRATQYF. The CDR3 DNA sequence: TGCGCCAGCAGCTTGGACGACCCGCGCGCTACGCAGTATTTT. This sequence joins TRBV5-1 and TRBJ2-3; D ambiguous. With 0 bases removed from V and 8 bases from J, the gap between germline ends came to 13 bases. Germline V gene data show CDR1 as SGHRS and CDR2 as YFSETQ. The CDR3 contains 14 residues.

V gene TRBV9 combines with J gene TRBJ2-1; D is unresolved. Trimming left V 0 bases short and J 10 bases short, with 11 bases between. Germline CDR1 SGDLS, CDR2 YYNGEE. There are 13 residues in the CDR3. For the CDR3, the DNA is TGTGCCAGCAGCGTAGTTTTTGGACGCGAGCAGTTCTTC. Translated: CASSVVFGREQFF.

This clonotype was detected only a few times. The rearrangement joins TRBV5-1 to TRBJ2-1, with 8 positions matching TRBD2. V lost 4 bases to trimming and J lost 6 bases; unmatched junction nucleotides: 6. Germline CDR1 SGHRS, CDR2 YFSETQ. The CDR3 is 14 amino acids. CDR3: CASSLPGGGNEQFF. The CDR3 coding sequence is TGCGCCAGCAGCCTCCCGGGGGGGGGCAATGAGCAGTTCTTC.

The sample holds a few counts of this clonotype. The rearrangement joins TRBV7-6 to TRBJ1-5; TRBD1 aligns across 7 bases. J lost 0 bases, V lost 3 bases, and 2 bases had no gene match. The CDR3 length is 15 residues. Germline V gene data show CDR1 as SGHVS and CDR2 as FNYEAQ. In DNA, the CDR3 is TGTGCCAGCAGCTTGGGACAGAATAGCAATCAGCCCCAGCATTTT. This encodes CASSLGQNSNQPQHF.

V usage is TRBV7-3 and J usage is TRBJ2-7; D remains ambiguous. Trimming took off 2 bases at V and 3 bases at J, with 14 bases between the two ends. This CDR3 region has 15 residues. Per the germline V gene, CDR1 is SGHTA and CDR2 is FQGTGA. The chain's CDR3 is CASSLLAGLNYEQYF. The CDR3 coding sequence is TGTGCCAGCAGCTTATTGGCAGGCCTTAACTACGAGCAGTACTTC.